The T cell receptor (beta chain) under discussion was sequenced for a study of graft-versus-host responses after intestinal transplantation. Overall study context: Induction with anti-thymocyte globulin, then tacrolimus and steroids for around three years, was given to all recipients.

In regard to this clone: Its antigen is undetermined.

Regarding the study as a whole: The highest levels of circulating GvH clones went along with early declines in HvG clones after transplant.

Germline-derived CDR1 and CDR2 are SGHTS and YDEGEE. V lost 3 bases and J 0 bases, leaving 7 bases between the germline ends. The CDR3 is 15 residues long. The table came from immunoSEQ multiplex PCR; TCRdb's copy has only in-frame clones and leaves some out. Here the sample spans around 18,000 clones, over 75% being singletons. The chain carries TRBV5-8 and TRBJ2-6; D gene uncertain. The TCR sequence derives from a human patient who received an intestinal transplant, so some T cells may come from the graft donor. The specimen was PBMCs, collected about 110 days after intestinal transplant. The CDR3 region has the DNA TGTGCCAGCAGCTCCCGGATCTCTGGGGCCAACGTCCTGACTTTC. Translating it yields CASSSRISGANVLTF.